These T cell receptor beta chains were read from a single sample in a study of TIL therapy for anti-PD-1-resistant metastatic lung cancer. Profiling relied on immunoSEQ multiplex PCR, and the TCRdb table lists in-frame clones only, not all of them. The sample comprises around 55,000 clones, 70% to 90% of which are singletons, and about 2.7% rests with the top ten. The specimen comprised blood, sampled at baseline. All receptors derive from a person aged 25-85 years with non-small cell lung cancer. The CDR3 runs from the conserved cysteine through the conserved F or W. A D gene is named only where the DNA matches it firmly. Only part of the rows carry a size: once, few, many, or a class if the clone is expanded.

cdr3_nt cdr3_aa j_call cdr3_length v_call d_call clone_size
TGTGCCAGCAGCCAAACCCGGGCAAACTACGAGCAGTACTTC CASSQTRANYEQYF TRBJ2-7 14 TRBV7-2 NA NA
TGCGCCAGCAGTCTACAGGCCTACGAGCAGTACTTC CASSLQAYEQYF TRBJ2-7 12 TRBV23-1 NA few
TGCAGCGATCCAGGACCTAGCGGAGGACGTAGCTCCTACAATGAGCAGTTCTTC CSDPGPSGGRSSYNEQFF TRBJ2-1 18 TRBV29-1 TRBD2 NA
TGTGCCAGCAGCAGAACAGGGGCTATGGTCAATGAGCAGTTCTTC CASSRTGAMVNEQFF TRBJ2-1 15 TRBV5-6 TRBD1 NA
TGTGCCATCAGGGTCGGACAGACCTACGAGCAGTACTTC CAIRVGQTYEQYF TRBJ2-7 13 TRBV10-3 NA NA
TGTGCCAGCAGTTACTCGAAAAGGGCCACTGAGCAGTTCTTC CASSYSKRATEQFF TRBJ2-1 14 TRBV6-2/TRBV6-3 NA once
TGTGCCAGCAGTTACTCGGCAGGGGTTATGAACACCGGGGAGCTGTTTTTT CASSYSAGVMNTGELFF TRBJ2-2 17 TRBV6-2/TRBV6-3 NA NA
TGTGCCAGCAGCTCCGGACTAGCGGGAGGGGCCGATACGCAGTATTTT CASSSGLAGGADTQYF TRBJ2-3 16 TRBV7-8 TRBD2 NA
TGTGCCAGCAGCTTCGGACAGACAAAATACAGCTCACCCCTCCACTTT CASSFGQTKYSSPLHF TRBJ1-6 16 TRBV11-2 NA NA
TGTGCCAGCACCCGACCTCCGGGACAGGGGGAGACCCAGTACTTC CASTRPPGQGETQYF TRBJ2-5 15 TRBV28 TRBD1 NA
TGTGCCAGCAGCTCCGAACCTAGAGGGGACCGAAACGAGCAGTACTTC CASSSEPRGDRNEQYF TRBJ2-7 16 TRBV5-5 NA few
TGTGCCAGCATACCGTGGGGAGCGGGAGGATGGAATACGCAGTATTTT CASIPWGAGGWNTQYF TRBJ2-3 16 TRBV14 TRBD2 few
TGTGCCAGCTCACCAAGCTCGTACAATGAGCAGTTCTTC CASSPSSYNEQFF TRBJ2-1 13 TRBV18 NA NA
TGTGCCATCCGGACGGACCCCTATGGCTACACCTTC CAIRTDPYGYTF TRBJ1-2 12 TRBV19 NA NA
TGCGCCAGCAGCACAGGGGCCTCTCTTAACACTGAAGCTTTCTTT CASSTGASLNTEAFF TRBJ1-1 15 TRBV5-1 TRBD1 NA
TGTGCCAGCAGCCCTTCCGCAGGATCGGGCGAGACCCAGTACTTC CASSPSAGSGETQYF TRBJ2-5 15 TRBV5-8 NA NA
TGTGCCAGCAGGGATCCGGGACAGGGTTCCAATGAGCAGTTCTTC CASRDPGQGSNEQFF TRBJ2-1 15 TRBV2 TRBD1 NA
TGTGCCAGCAGTGAATCCCTCAGGGGGACAGAGACCCAGTACTTC CASSESLRGTETQYF TRBJ2-5 15 TRBV2 TRBD1 once
TGTGCCAGCAGCCAAACTCAAGAGACCCAGTACTTC CASSQTQETQYF TRBJ2-5 12 TRBV3-1/TRBV3-2 NA NA
TGTGCCGTCTGGGGGACCGAGCAGTACTTC CAVWGTEQYF TRBJ2-7 10 TRBV10-3 NA NA
TGTGCCAGCAGCTTCCGGGCGGGCCAGCCCCAGCATTTT CASSFRAGQPQHF TRBJ1-5 13 TRBV7-3 NA few
TGTGCCAGCAGCAATAATTTTCTAGCGGGAGGATGTGAGCAGTACTTC CASSNNFLAGGCEQYF TRBJ2-7 16 TRBV21-1 NA NA